The present T cell receptor (beta chain) was sequenced within a study of shared clonotypes between healthy human individuals. As concerns this clone: The same CDR3 also results from other DNA sequences found in this sample.

The CDR3 is 11 amino acids. Trimming removed 3 bases from V and 5 bases from J, with 4 bases in between. Germline V gives CDR1 SNHLY, CDR2 FYNNEI. Libraries were prepared by immunoSEQ multiplex PCR; TCRdb keeps only in-frame clonotypes and omits some of them. The repertoire holds over a million clones, with roughly 74% as singletons. V is TRBV2 and J is TRBJ2-5, with unresolved D. This TCR came from a man aged 18 to 30 in good health. Some clones in this sample may be carry-over from other donors' samples. The source material was memory CD4+ T cells from PBMCs. Specified subset: CD45RA-negative fraction. The CDR3 coding sequence is TGTGCCAGCAGTGAGGAGGAGACCCAGTACTTC. Amino acids: CASSEEETQYF.